Below, one T cell receptor beta chain is given with its context. Its antigen is as yet unknown. Primers: 60 Vbeta forward and 13 Jbeta reverse. Clones were sequenced by immunoSEQ multiplex PCR, and TCRdb holds only the in-frame ones, with some missing. This sample carries tens of thousands of clones, more than 85% of them seen once, and the ten largest clones take roughly 2.5%. The source of the sample is a study of cytomegalovirus exposure and HLA in healthy donors. Study-level background: Most genotyped donors, 81% of fewer than 400, had Caucasian-associated genetic ancestry. Findings of the study overall: A later analysis reportedly identified an Asian-associated ancestry cluster as carrying fewer N-insertions than the 666-donor mean. A later analysis found most CMV-associated TCR beta chains apparently HLA-restricted. Prior analysis indicated that the majority of TCR beta V segments exhibited productivity approximately 87% or approximately 30% of the time.

Trimming took 4 bases from V and 4 from J; bases not matched to a gene: 9. The germline gives CDR1 MDHEN, CDR2 SYDVKM. This CDR3 is built from 17 residues. The sequencing sample was made of PBMCs. The chain employs TRBV28 and TRBJ2-6, with 8 bases that match TRBD2. The receptor was isolated from a woman aged 18-29 years in good health and CMV-seronegative. For the CDR3, the DNA is TGTGCCAGCAGTTACGGGAGGGGGGCGGAAGGGGCCAACGTCCTGACTTTC. Residues: CASSYGRGAEGANVLTF.